A selection of T cell receptor beta chains follows, all from one sample in a study of shared clonotypes between healthy human individuals. Produced via immunoSEQ multiplex PCR; TCRdb's table is partial and in-frame only. The sample carries around 2.1 million clones, 85% to 95% recorded once. Sequencing was performed on naive CD8+ T cells from PBMCs. The receptors were sampled from a man younger than 35 in good health. Some clones in this sample may be carry-over from other donors' samples. Both conserved end residues are part of each CDR3. A D gene is named only where the DNA matches it firmly.

>.|TRBJ1-1|TRBV28
CASSSGLTEAFF
>.|TRBJ1-1|TRBV29-1
CSVVDSNLGNTEAFF
>TRBD2|TRBJ2-2|TRBV7-9
CASSLRSGRDRGELFF
>TRBD2|TRBJ2-5|TRBV6-5
CASSYWTSGQETQYF
>.|TRBJ2-7|TRBV5-1
CASSFSGVAGEQYF
>TRBD1|TRBJ2-3|TRBV5-4
CASSFGTGGSLSGTDTQYF
>.|TRBJ1-5|TRBV10-3
CAISESGGNQPQHF
>.|TRBJ1-1|TRBV10-3
CAIRGAVNTEAFF
>.|TRBJ1-2|TRBV2
CASSEYEGIAYGYTF
>.|TRBJ2-7|TRBV6-1
CASSEDRTNYEQYF
>TRBD1|TRBJ1-4|TRBV30
CAWSAGGQTTNEKLFF
>TRBD2|TRBJ2-7|TRBV28
CASSRLAEIYEQYF
>.|TRBJ2-1|TRBV11-2
CASTLGTGGEQFF
>TRBD2|TRBJ2-1|TRBV14
CASSPTSGSSNEQFF
>TRBD1|TRBJ2-1|TRBV27
CASSYWTGDNEQFF